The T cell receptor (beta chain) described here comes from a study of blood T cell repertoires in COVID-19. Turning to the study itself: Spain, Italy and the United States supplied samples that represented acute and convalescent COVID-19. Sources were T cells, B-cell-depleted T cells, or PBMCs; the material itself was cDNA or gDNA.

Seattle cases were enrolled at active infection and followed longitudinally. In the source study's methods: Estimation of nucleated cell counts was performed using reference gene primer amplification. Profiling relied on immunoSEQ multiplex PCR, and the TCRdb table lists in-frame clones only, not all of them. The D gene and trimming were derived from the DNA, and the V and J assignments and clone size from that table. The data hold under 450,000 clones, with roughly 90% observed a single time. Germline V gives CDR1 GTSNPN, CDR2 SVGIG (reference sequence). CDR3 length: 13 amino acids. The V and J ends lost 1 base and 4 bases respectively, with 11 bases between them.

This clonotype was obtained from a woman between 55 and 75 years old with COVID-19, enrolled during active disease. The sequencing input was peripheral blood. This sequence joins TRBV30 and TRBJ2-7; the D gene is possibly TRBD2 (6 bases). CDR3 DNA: TGTGCCTGGAGTGGGCCAGGGACTTACGAGCAGTACTTC. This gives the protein CAWSGPGTYEQYF.